These 27 T cell receptor beta chains originate from one sample sequenced in a study of blood T cell repertoires in COVID-19. Assay used: immunoSEQ multiplex PCR; TCRdb lists only in-frame clones, some missing. The table records 120,000 or so clones, around 70% of them present only once. Material for sequencing was peripheral blood. The receptor source for this set is a man in his fifties or sixties with acute or convalescent COVID-19.

This chain links TRBV10-3 with TRBJ1-4; 7 bases agree with TRBD1. The junction had 5 bases not matched to a gene; V was cut back by 2 bases and J by 5 bases. The CDR3 loop spans 15 amino acids. Germline V gene lookup returns CDR1 ENHRY and CDR2 SYGVKD. CDR3 nucleotides: TGTGCCATCAGTGAGCCGGGACAGAAGAATGAAAAACTGTTTTTT. Residues: CAISEPGQKNEKLFF.

The V and J genes are TRBV2 and TRBJ1-1, with 7 bases that match TRBD1. The CDR3 extends over 12 amino acids. V was clipped by 5 bases and J by 3 bases; unmatched bases: 0. CDR1 is SNHLY, CDR2 FYNNEI, per germline. CDR3 nucleotide sequence: TGTGCCAGCAGTACAGGGGACACTGAAGCTTTCTTT. It specifies CASSTGDTEAFF.

This chain links TRBV12-5 with TRBJ2-1; TRBD1 matches at 7 bases. The CDR3 runs to 15 residues. V trimming: 1 base; J trimming: 6 bases; junction bases outside the gene matches: 6. Germline loops: CDR1 LGHNT, CDR2 FRNRAP. Written as DNA, the CDR3 is TGTGCTAGTGGTTTGGGAAACAGGGGCGTCAATGAGCAGTTCTTC. As protein: CASGLGNRGVNEQFF. Combining the CDR3 with reference TRBV12-5 and TRBJ2-1 gives the whole variable domain DARVTQTPRHKVTEMGQEVTMRCQPILGHNTVFWYRQTMMQGLELLAYFRNRAPLDDSGMPKDRFSAEMPDATLATLKIQPSEPRDSAVYFCASGLGNRGVNEQFFGPGTRLTVL.

The rearrangement joins TRBV5-1 to TRBJ1-1; 7 bases agree with TRBD1. Losses at the gene ends were 4 bases for V and 3 bases for J; bases not matched to a gene: 3. There are 13 residues in the CDR3. CDR1 and CDR2 from the germline V gene are SGHRS and YFSETQ. CDR3 sequence: CASSPQGDTEAFF. DNA of the CDR3: TGCGCCAGCAGCCCGCAGGGGGACACTGAAGCTTTCTTT.

The chain links TRBV28 to TRBJ1-2; TRBD1 agrees at 10 bases. The CDR3 spans 20 residues. In germline, CDR1 is MDHEN, CDR2 SYDVKM. V lost 6 bases to trimming and J lost 2 bases; unmatched junction nucleotides: 21. The CDR3 DNA sequence: TGTGCCAGCAGAGACAGCCTGGGACAGGGGACCACCGGATCAAACTATGGCTACACCTTC. Translated: CASRDSLGQGTTGSNYGYTF.

The genes are TRBV5-5 and TRBJ2-7; possibly TRBD2 for D (6 bases). Between the trimmed V and J ends, which lost 3 bases and 4 bases, there was a span of 14 bases. This CDR3 is built from 14 residues. Germline V lookup: CDR1 SGHKS, CDR2 YYEKEE (reference sequence). CDR3 residues: CASSYGLLGYEQYF. DNA of the CDR3: TGTGCCAGCAGCTATGGACTACTTGGTTACGAGCAGTACTTC. Drawing the rest from reference TRBV5-5 and TRBJ2-7, the complete variable domain is DAGVTQSPTHLIKTRGQQVTLRCSPISGHKSVSWYQQVLGQGPQFIFQYYEKEERGRGNFPDRFSARQFPNYSSELNVNALLLGDSALYLCASSYGLLGYEQYFGPGTRLTVT.

The chain combines TRBV27 with TRBJ2-1, with TRBD1 matching 7 bases. The CDR3 length is 15 residues. Germline V gene lookup returns CDR1 MNHEY and CDR2 SMNVEV (reference sequence). After removal of 3 bases from V and 1 base from J, the junction contained 3 bases not matched to a gene. CDR3 loop: CASSLTGNSYNEQFF. CDR3 bases: TGTGCCAGCAGTTTGACAGGGAATTCCTACAATGAGCAGTTCTTC.

CDR3: CASSEGRRQETQYF. The CDR3 DNA reads as TGTGCCAGCAGTGAGGGGAGAAGACAAGAGACCCAGTACTTC. The J gene is TRBJ2-5, the V gene TRBV6-1, with TRBD2 as a possible D gene (5 bases). The CDR3 length is 14 residues. The germline V gene has CDR1 MNHNS and CDR2 SASEGT. Trimming removed 3 bases at V and 2 bases at J, with 10 bases between.

The gene calls are TRBV7-2 and TRBJ1-2, with D possibly matching TRBD1 (6 bases). Germline V gives CDR1 SGHTA, CDR2 FQGNSA. Deletions cut 1 base from V and 8 bases from J, with 17 bases between. CDR3 size: 15 residues. CDR3 sequence reads: CASSLGGGRQYGYTF. Here the CDR3 DNA reads TGTGCCAGCAGCTTAGGCGGGGGGCGACAATACGGCTACACCTTC. Looking up the rest from reference TRBV7-2 and TRBJ1-2 gives the full variable domain: GAGVSQSPSNKVTEKGKDVELRCDPISGHTALYWYRQSLGQGLEFLIYFQGNSAPDKSGLPSDRFSAERTGGSVSTLTIQRTQQEDSAVYLCASSLGGGRQYGYTFGSGTRLTVV.

The V call is TRBV30, the J call TRBJ2-2, with TRBD1 matching 8 bases. Germline CDR1 is GTSNPN and CDR2 is SVGIG (reference sequence). The CDR3 has 15 amino acids. Losses at the gene ends were 0 bases for V and 6 bases for J; bases not matched to a gene: 6. The CDR3 DNA reads TGTGCCTGGAGTGTATTGGACAGGGTGTCCGGGGAGCTGTTTTTT. Translation gives CAWSVLDRVSGELFF.

The chain uses TRBV25-1 and TRBJ1-1, with D uncertain. Germline CDR1 MGHDK, CDR2 SYGVNS. CDR3 length: 13 amino acids. Trimming took off 8 bases at V and 1 base at J, with 11 bases between the two ends. The CDR3 DNA sequence: TGTGCCAGCCCCTATCCCGGGAACACTGAAGCTTTCTTT. Translation: CASPYPGNTEAFF.

V usage is TRBV3-1 (or the pseudogene TRBV3-2) and J usage is TRBJ1-4, with D possibly TRBD1 on 6 matching bases. The CDR3 has 16 residues. Germline lookup yields CDR1 LGHDT and CDR2 YNNKEL (reference sequence). With 5 bases removed from V and 0 bases from J, the gap between germline ends came to 13 bases. The CDR3: CASSDITGSTNEKLFF. The CDR3 DNA follows: TGTGCCAGCAGCGACATTACAGGGTCAACTAATGAAAAACTGTTTTTT.

This chain uses TRBV2 with TRBJ2-1, with D possibly matching TRBD1 (6 bases). Trimming left V 8 bases short and J 0 bases short, with 17 bases between. The CDR3 is 16 residues long. Germline CDR1 is SNHLY and CDR2 is FYNNEI. CDR3 loop: CASDGGGETSYNEQFF. CDR3 coding DNA: TGTGCCAGCGATGGGGGCGGCGAAACCTCCTACAATGAGCAGTTCTTC.

This clone was picked up one time. The chain links TRBV19 to TRBJ2-4, with D uncertain. CDR3 size: 15 residues. Trimming removed 2 bases from V and 1 base from J, with 9 bases in between. CDR1 LNHDA and CDR2 SQIVND come from the germline V gene (reference sequence). The CDR3 nucleotides are TGTGCCAGTAGTATAATTTTTGCGGCCAAAAACATTCAGTACTTC. Protein product: CASSIIFAAKNIQYF.

V is TRBV5-1 and J is TRBJ2-2; D gene unclear. This CDR3 spans 14 amino acids. V dropped 4 bases and J dropped 0 bases, with 7 bases sitting between them. Germline lookup yields CDR1 SGHRS and CDR2 YFSETQ. The CDR3 region is CASSPQSNTGELFF. The CDR3, as DNA: TGCGCCAGCAGCCCCCAGTCGAACACCGGGGAGCTGTTTTTT.

CDR3 coding DNA: TGTGCCAGCAGCCTCGCAGGGGGCGAAAGAGCTTTCTTT. Translation: CASSLAGGERAFF. The chain employs TRBV7-3 and TRBJ1-1, with 8 positions matching TRBD1. The CDR3 runs 13 residues. The ends lost 5 bases at V and 10 bases at J; junction bases unmatched: 9. CDR1 and CDR2 from the germline V gene are SGHTA and FQGTGA.

J is TRBJ1-2 and V is TRBV11-2; TRBD1 matches 8 bases. Looked up from germline, CDR1 is SGHAT and CDR2 is FQNNGV. V shed 5 bases and J 3 bases; nucleotides not matched to a gene: 8. The CDR3 loop spans 15 amino acids. CDR3 protein: CASSPKTGVYYGYTF. The CDR3 bases are TGTGCCAGCAGCCCCAAGACAGGGGTATACTATGGCTACACCTTC.

This clone was picked up one time. The rearrangement links TRBV7-7 to TRBJ2-1; D perhaps matches TRBD2 (5 bases). The CDR3 covers 14 residues. Germline V gene lookup returns CDR1 SSHAT and CDR2 FNYEAQ (reference sequence). Trimming pared 4 bases from V and 7 bases from J, leaving 14 bases between. The DNA of the CDR3 is TGTGCCAGCAGCTCCGGAGGATCCGGAAATGAGCAGTTCTTC. This translates into CASSSGGSGNEQFF.

This clone was observed a single time. The chain links TRBV30 to TRBJ2-4; 12 nucleotides line up with TRBD2. This CDR3 region has 16 residues. Germline V gene sequence: CDR1 GTSNPN, CDR2 SVGIG (reference sequence). After removal of 0 bases from V and 7 bases from J, the junction contained 7 bases not matched to a gene. Here the CDR3 reads CAWSVWGGTSGNIQYF. The CDR3 bases are TGTGCCTGGAGTGTATGGGGCGGGACTAGCGGGAACATTCAGTACTTC.

V and J are TRBV30 and TRBJ2-1; D possibly corresponds to TRBD2 (6 bases). V lost 4 bases and J lost 0, with 10 bases in between. CDR1 GTSNPN and CDR2 SVGIG come from the germline V gene (reference sequence). This CDR3 has 14 amino acids. The CDR3 nucleotides are TGTGCCTGGACCCCCGGGAGCTCCTACAATGAGCAGTTCTTC. Protein: CAWTPGSSYNEQFF.

The rearrangement uses TRBV20-1 and TRBJ2-5; D unclear. Germline loops: CDR1 DFQATT, CDR2 SNEGSKA (reference sequence). CDR3 length: 11 amino acids. Deletions cut 3 bases from V and 2 bases from J, with 4 bases between. DNA of the CDR3: TGCAGTGCTAGCGGTCAAGAGACCCAGTACTTC. Encoded protein: CSASGQETQYF.

The V gene is TRBV7-9, the J gene TRBJ1-1, with D perhaps matching TRBD1 (6 bases). The V end was cut by 5 bases, the J end by 3 bases, with 10 bases between. Germline V gene lookup returns CDR1 SEHNR and CDR2 FQNEAQ (reference sequence). CDR3 length equals 13 residues. The CDR3 nucleotides are TGTGCCAGCAGCGGACAGCTCTACACTGAAGCTTTCTTT. This codes for CASSGQLYTEAFF.

V and J are TRBV2 and TRBJ1-1; 12 bases match TRBD1. The trim removed 4 bases at V and 1 base at J, leaving 7 bases unmatched. Germline CDR1 is SNHLY and CDR2 is FYNNEI. The CDR3 runs 17 residues. CDR3 residues: CASSGPGQGASNTEAFF. The CDR3 coding sequence is TGTGCCAGCAGTGGTCCGGGACAGGGGGCTTCGAACACTGAAGCTTTCTTT.

CDR3 sequence: CASSPPNKGLADNEQFF. CDR3 coding DNA: TGTGCCAGCTCACCACCGAATAAGGGACTAGCGGATAATGAGCAGTTCTTC. V gene TRBV18 combines with J gene TRBJ2-1, with 11 positions matching TRBD2. Germline values: CDR1 KGHSH, CDR2 LQKENI. V dropped 0 bases and J dropped 7; count of bases not matched to a gene: 8. The CDR3 is 17 amino acids. The full variable domain, its missing parts supplied by reference TRBV18 and TRBJ2-1, is NAGVMQNPRHLVRRRGQEARLRCSPMKGHSHVYWYRQLPEEGLKFMVYLQKENIIDESGMPKERFSAEFPKEGPSILRIQQVVRGDSAAYFCASSPPNKGLADNEQFFGPGTRLTVL.

The chain links TRBV3-1 (or the pseudogene TRBV3-2) to TRBJ1-3; D is ambiguous. V gave up 0 bases and J gave up 2 bases, with 11 bases separating them. Germline V gene data show CDR1 as LGHDT and CDR2 as YNNKEL (reference sequence). The CDR3 extends over 16 amino acids. The CDR3 nucleotides are TGTGCCAGCAGCCAAGATACCGGGATGGCTGGAAACACCATATATTTT. It codes for CASSQDTGMAGNTIYF.

The V gene is TRBV6-1, the J gene TRBJ1-4; D might be TRBD1 (5 bases). CDR3 size: 13 residues. Germline assignment: CDR1 MNHNS and CDR2 SASEGT. Trimming removed 6 bases at V and 8 bases at J, with 13 bases between. The CDR3 coding sequence is TGTGCCAGCAGCAGGGACTATGTGGAAAAACTGTTTTTT. Encoded protein: CASSRDYVEKLFF.

The rearrangement links TRBV4-2 to TRBJ1-2; TRBD1 matches at 7 bases. CDR1 and CDR2 (germline): LGHNA, YNFKEQ. There are 16 residues in the CDR3. The J segment lost 2 bases and the V segment lost 1 base, leaving 7 bases of the junction unmatched. CDR3 in amino acids: CASSQARQGLNYGYTF. As DNA, the CDR3 is TGTGCCAGCAGCCAAGCCAGACAGGGCCTAAACTATGGCTACACCTTC.